The 16 T cell receptor beta chains below were found in one sample sequenced in a study of regulatory T cells in long-lasting Graves disease. Time point defined: newly diagnosed GD, antithyroid drugs for less than 3 months. The TCR library used RNA extracted from PBMCs. Construction of TCR beta libraries relied on iRepertoire HTBI primers and on Arm-PCR targeting CDR3 regions. TCRdb re-called the multiplex PCR reads through MiXCR, storing one row per CDR3 protein. The sample has roughly 500,000 distinct CDR3 sequences, approximately 13% seen once. The same sample was also used in a study of T cells in Graves' hyperthyroidism and ophthalmopathy.

Source: peripheral blood mononuclear cells (PBMCs), taken at new diagnosis, from a patient treated with antithyroid drugs. Receptor source: a man aged 25 to 40 with Graves disease.

This clonotype was seen repeatedly, ten times or more. J is TRBJ1-4 and V is TRBV24-1, with D possibly being TRBD1 (6 bases). The germline gives CDR1 KGHDR, CDR2 SFDVKD. The V and J ends lost 4 bases and 0 bases respectively, with 14 bases between them. The CDR3 contains 17 residues. CDR3 amino acids: CATSERQGRTTNEKLFF. Written as DNA, the CDR3 is TGTGCCACCAGTGAGAGGCAGGGGCGAACAACTAATGAAAAACTGTTTTTT.

In this sample, this clonotype turned up many times. The genes are TRBV12-3 or TRBV12-4 and TRBJ2-1, with 9 bases that match TRBD2. Unmatched junction bases numbered 13, after V lost 6 bases and J lost 7 bases. This CDR3 contains 16 residues. CDR3 sequence: CASSHRTSEMTNEQFF. For the CDR3, the DNA is TGTGCCAGCAGCCATAGGACTAGCGAGATGACTAATGAGCAGTTCTTC.

Concerning this clonotype itself: This is likely an artifact of a read error, given a far larger clone one base away. The V call is TRBV11-2, the J call TRBJ2-2, with a weak D call TRBD2 (5 bases). CDR1 and CDR2 from the germline V gene are SGHAT and FQNNGV. The CDR3 has 15 residues. Between the trimmed V and J ends, which lost 7 bases and 5 bases, there was a span of 17 bases. Written as DNA, the CDR3 is TGTGCCAGCACCCCATACAGCGGCGTTACCGGGGAGCTGTTTTTT. Its translation is CASTPYSGVTGELFF. Combining the CDR3 with reference TRBV11-2 and TRBJ2-2 gives the whole variable domain EAGVAQSPRYKIIEKRQSVAFWCNPISGHATLYWYQQILGQGPKLLIQFQNNGVVDDSQLPKDRFSAERLKGVDSTLKIQPAKLEDSAVYLCASTPYSGVTGELFFGEGSRLTVL.

The rearrangement links TRBV6-1 to TRBJ2-3, with D perhaps TRBD1 or TRBD2 (6 bases each). V lost 8 bases and J lost 3, with 15 bases in between. Per the germline V gene, CDR1 is MNHNS and CDR2 is SASEGT. The CDR3 is 14 residues long. CDR3 DNA sequence: TGTGCCAGCCGGGGGCTAAGCGGGACAGATACGCAGTATTTT. It yields the protein CASRGLSGTDTQYF.

The chain combines TRBV29-1 with TRBJ2-7; TRBD2 aligns across 10 bases. The V segment lost 5 bases and the J segment 7 bases; nucleotides outside the gene matches: 8. Germline lookup yields CDR1 SQVTM and CDR2 ANQGSEA. CDR3 size: 13 residues. The CDR3: CSVKTIAGGEQYF. The CDR3 nucleotides read TGCAGCGTTAAGACCATAGCGGGAGGAGAGCAGTACTTC.

The chain links TRBV7-2 to TRBJ2-5; 8 nucleotides match TRBD2. CDR3 length: 15 residues. Trimming removed 2 bases from V and 4 bases from J; junction bases left unmatched: 6. The V gene's germline CDR1 is SGHTA and CDR2 FQGNSA. CDR3 DNA sequence: TGTGCCAGCAGCTTAAGTAGCGGGAAGTCAGAGACCCAGTACTTC. Its translation: CASSLSSGKSETQYF.

The gene calls are TRBV20-1 and TRBJ1-3, with D possibly TRBD1 on 6 matching bases. This CDR3 has 14 residues. Trimming stripped 6 bases from V and 9 bases from J, with 21 bases between. Germline V CDR1 and CDR2: DFQATT, SNEGSKA (reference sequence). The CDR3 is CSAPIQGDVGTIYF. CDR3 coding DNA: TGCAGTGCGCCGATACAGGGTGATGTGGGCACCATATATTTT.

The table lists this clonotype with many counts. The rearrangement links TRBV12-3 or TRBV12-4 to TRBJ1-5; TRBD1 agrees at 8 bases. The CDR3 is 14 amino acids. With 5 bases clipped from V and 5 bases from J, the junction kept 5 bases outside the gene matches. CDR3 region: CASSPGTGDQPQHF. The CDR3 DNA reads TGTGCCAGCAGTCCGGGGACAGGAGATCAGCCCCAGCATTTT.

Only a few counts were recorded for this clonotype. The chain carries TRBV6-1 and TRBJ2-7; 9 positions agree with TRBD1. The germline V gene has CDR1 MNHNS and CDR2 SASEGT. V shed 6 bases, J shed 6 bases, and the junction held 12 bases outside the gene matches. CDR3 length equals 15 residues. CDR3 protein: CASSFLQGATGEQYF. The CDR3 coding sequence is TGTGCCAGCAGCTTTCTACAGGGGGCAACGGGCGAGCAGTACTTC.

This chain connects TRBV3-1 to TRBJ1-2; 9 nucleotides line up with TRBD1. The germline V gene encodes CDR1 LGHDT and CDR2 YNNKEL (reference sequence). This CDR3 is 14 amino acids long. The V segment lost 1 base and the J segment 8 bases; nucleotides outside the gene matches: 5. The CDR3 sequence: CASSQGTGGGGYTF. As DNA, the CDR3 is TGTGCCAGCAGCCAAGGCACAGGGGGCGGAGGCTACACCTTC. The full variable domain, completed using reference TRBV3-1 and TRBJ1-2, is DTAVSQTPKYLVTQMGNDKSIKCEQNLGHDTMYWYKQDSKKFLKIMFSYNNKELIINETVPNRFSPKSPDKAHLNLHINSLELGDSAVYFCASSQGTGGGGYTFGSGTRLTVV.

This clonotype was detected ten times or more. This chain uses TRBV18 with TRBJ1-5; 9 nucleotides align to TRBD1. The CDR3 sequence is 14 residues long. V shed 2 bases and J 7 bases; nucleotides not matched to a gene: 3. Per germline, CDR1 KGHSH and CDR2 LQKENI. CDR3 sequence reads: CASSPGQGRQPQHF. CDR3 DNA sequence: TGTGCCAGCTCACCAGGACAGGGGAGGCAGCCCCAGCATTTT. The whole variable domain, filled in from reference TRBV18 and TRBJ1-5, reads NAGVMQNPRHLVRRRGQEARLRCSPMKGHSHVYWYRQLPEEGLKFMVYLQKENIIDESGMPKERFSAEFPKEGPSILRIQQVVRGDSAAYFCASSPGQGRQPQHFGDGTRLSIL.

The chain uses TRBV4-1 and TRBJ2-7; 9 bases map to TRBD2. The length of the CDR3 is 16 residues. The germline gives CDR1 MGHRA, CDR2 YSYEKL. V lost 2 bases and J lost 3; bases outside the gene matches: 8. DNA of the CDR3: TGCGCCAGCAGCCAACTCTTACTAGCGGGCAGCTACGAGCAGTACTTC. Its translation: CASSQLLLAGSYEQYF.

This clonotype appeared many times. The chain joins TRBV27 to TRBJ2-1; no definite D call. Per germline, CDR1 MNHEY and CDR2 SMNVEV (reference sequence). CDR3 length equals 15 residues. V shed 6 bases and J shed 0 bases, with 12 bases lying between them. The CDR3 DNA is TGTGCCAGCAGGACTGCGGTGGTCTCCTACAATGAGCAGTTCTTC. It yields the protein CASRTAVVSYNEQFF.

J is TRBJ2-3 and V is TRBV7-9, with D perhaps being TRBD1 or TRBD2 (5 bases each). Germline-derived CDR1 and CDR2 are SEHNR and FQNEAQ (reference sequence). Trimming took 5 bases from V and 8 from J, leaving 14 bases between them. The CDR3 length is 13 residues. This chain's CDR3 is CASSLGTSSTQYF. CDR3 nucleotide sequence: TGTGCCAGCAGCCTAGGGACCTCATCTACGCAGTATTTT.

There are many counts of this clonotype. The gene calls are TRBV11-1 and TRBJ2-1, with 7 positions matching TRBD1. The germline V gene has CDR1 SGHAT and CDR2 FQDESV (reference sequence). V dropped 5 bases and J dropped 4; count of bases not matched to a gene: 11. This CDR3 contains 16 residues. The CDR3 here is CASSTPGTEIYNEQFF. In DNA, the CDR3 is TGTGCCAGCAGCACCCCCGGGACAGAGATATACAATGAGCAGTTCTTC.

This clonotype was found many times. The J gene is TRBJ2-3, the V gene TRBV20-1, with 8 bases fitting TRBD2. Germline V CDR1 and CDR2: DFQATT, SNEGSKA (reference sequence). V lost 3 bases, J lost 6 bases, and 8 bases stayed unmatched. The CDR3 length is 14 residues. The CDR3 sequence is CSASSSGRRDTQYF. In DNA, the CDR3 is TGCAGTGCTAGTTCGAGCGGGAGACGGGATACGCAGTATTTT.